What follows are 19 T cell receptor beta chains derived from one specimen sequenced in a study of shared T cell receptors in the human thymus. Some clones are missing from TCRdb's copy, which holds only in-frame ones; the method was immunoSEQ multiplex PCR. The table shows more than 550,000 clones, with roughly 85% occurring only once. The same specimen was also included in a second study, on human thymus T cells.

The sequencing input was thymocytes. The receptors here all came from a girl under two years old with a congenital heart defect.

This clone was observed once. This chain joins TRBV5-4 and TRBJ1-2; D gene ambiguous. From germline, CDR1 is SGHNT and CDR2 YYREEE (reference sequence). Trimming shortened V by 4 bases and J by 8 bases, and 15 bases separated the two germline ends. The CDR3 is 13 residues long. The CDR3 DNA is TGTGCCAGCAGCCCGCCGGGAGGGAACGGCTACACCTTC. This encodes CASSPPGGNGYTF.

A few counts support this clone. The CDR3 coding sequence is TGTACCCGACAGGGCGCAAACACCATATATTTT. This translates into CTRQGANTIYF. This chain joins TRBV30 and TRBJ1-3; 7 nucleotides align to TRBD1. From germline, CDR1 is GTSNPN and CDR2 SVGIG (reference sequence). The CDR3 totals 11 residues.

The gene calls are TRBV6-1 and TRBJ1-2; 8 bases line up with TRBD1. The CDR3 consists of 13 residues. CDR1 is MNHNS and CDR2 is SASEGT in the germline V gene. V lost 6 bases, J lost 8 bases, and 8 bases stayed unmatched. CDR3 nucleotides: TGTGCCAGCAGGACAGGGGCCCCCGTAGGCTACACCTTC. Protein product: CASRTGAPVGYTF.

The rearrangement uses TRBV2 and TRBJ1-5, with D possibly matching TRBD1 (6 bases). The V end lost 8 bases, the J end lost 4 bases, and 12 bases lay between the germline ends. Germline V gene lookup returns CDR1 SNHLY and CDR2 FYNNEI. This CDR3 region has 13 residues. The CDR3 bases are TGTGCCAGCGGGGGCAAGGAAAATCAGCCCCAGCATTTT. Its translation: CASGGKENQPQHF.

The chain uses TRBV6-5 and TRBJ2-3; 8 positions match TRBD1. The germline gives CDR1 MNHEY, CDR2 SVGAGI. The junction had 8 bases not matched to a gene; V was cut back by 4 bases and J by 2 bases. There are 16 residues in the CDR3. The CDR3 loop reads CASSCRDRLNTDTQYF. DNA of the CDR3: TGTGCCAGCAGTTGTCGGGACAGGCTAAACACAGATACGCAGTATTTT.

The CDR3 DNA reads as TGTGCCAGCAGCCCCCGCGGGGCCTGCCTTAATTCACCCCTCCACTTT. Its protein product is CASSPRGACLNSPLHF. The rearrangement links TRBV4-2 to TRBJ1-6; the D gene is possibly TRBD1 (5 bases). The ends were cut back, 4 bases at V and 6 bases at J, with 16 bases in the middle. CDR1 is LGHNA and CDR2 is YNFKEQ in the germline V gene. CDR3 size: 16 residues.

This chain joins TRBV9 and TRBJ1-2; no clear D gene. This CDR3 has 16 residues. Trimming pared 4 bases from V and 2 bases from J, leaving 18 bases between. Germline V gene data show CDR1 as SGDLS and CDR2 as YYNGEE. CDR3 nucleotide sequence: TGTGCCAGCAGCCCGTCGGGCCAAAGGAGGAACTATGGCTACACCTTC. It codes for CASSPSGQRRNYGYTF.

The V call is TRBV9, the J call TRBJ2-3; D is possibly TRBD2 (6 bases). This CDR3 spans 16 amino acids. Trimming took off 0 bases at V and 2 bases at J, with 13 bases between the two ends. The germline gives CDR1 SGDLS, CDR2 YYNGEE. This CDR3 reads CASSVEIADNTDTQYF. CDR3 bases: TGTGCCAGCAGCGTAGAAATAGCGGATAACACAGATACGCAGTATTTT. Full variable domain (outside the CDR3, taken from reference TRBV9 and TRBJ2-3): DSGVTQTPKHLITATGQRVTLRCSPRSGDLSVYWYQQSLDQGLQFLIQYYNGEERAKGNILERFSAQQFPDLHSELNLSSLELGDSALYFCASSVEIADNTDTQYFGPGTRLTVL.

The rearrangement joins TRBV7-8 to TRBJ1-1; D perhaps matches TRBD1 (6 bases). V lost 5 bases and J lost 4, with 8 bases in between. This CDR3 contains 12 residues. Germline lookup yields CDR1 SGHVS and CDR2 FQNEAQ. Here the CDR3 reads CASSRGGTEAFF. The CDR3, as DNA: TGTGCCAGCAGCCGAGGGGGCACTGAAGCTTTCTTT.

The chain combines TRBV28 with TRBJ1-2; TRBD1 matches 10 bases. Germline V CDR1 and CDR2: MDHEN, SYDVKM. The CDR3 length is 15 residues. Trimming at V came to 8 bases and at J to 3 bases, leaving 9 bases not matched to a gene. This CDR3 is CASQTGGVSDYGYTF. For the CDR3, the DNA is TGTGCCAGCCAGACAGGGGGCGTTTCGGACTATGGCTACACCTTC.

The chain has TRBV9 and TRBJ2-2, with TRBD2 matching over 11 bases. Trimming removed 0 bases from V and 1 base from J; junction bases left unmatched: 14. This CDR3 has 21 residues. Germline V gives CDR1 SGDLS, CDR2 YYNGEE. In DNA, the CDR3 is TGTGCCAGCAGCGTAGGTCGGGCTAGCGGGGGGAGTGAGAGGAACACCGGGGAGCTGTTTTTT. Protein product: CASSVGRASGGSERNTGELFF. The entire variable domain, with the rest obtained from reference TRBV9 and TRBJ2-2, is as follows: DSGVTQTPKHLITATGQRVTLRCSPRSGDLSVYWYQQSLDQGLQFLIQYYNGEERAKGNILERFSAQQFPDLHSELNLSSLELGDSALYFCASSVGRASGGSERNTGELFFGEGSRLTVL.

The chain links TRBV4-2 to TRBJ1-6; D is uncertain. Trimming left V 0 bases short and J 6 bases short, with 21 bases between. The CDR3 loop spans 19 amino acids. Germline values: CDR1 LGHNA, CDR2 YNFKEQ. In DNA, the CDR3 is TGTGCCAGCAGCCAAGATAAGCGGAGTTTGGCCCGTTTTAATTCACCCCTCCACTTT. Residues: CASSQDKRSLARFNSPLHF.

The V call is TRBV7-2, the J call TRBJ2-7; 10 bases are shared with TRBD2. Germline loops: CDR1 SGHTA, CDR2 FQGNSA. The CDR3 extends over 19 amino acids. With V trimmed by 2 bases and J by 3 bases, 16 bases remained unmatched. The CDR3 spells CASSLSHYSSGGGYYEQYF. The CDR3 DNA is TGTGCCAGCAGCTTATCCCATTATAGCAGCGGGGGGGGTTACTACGAGCAGTACTTC.

The V and J genes are TRBV5-4 and TRBJ2-5; 7 nucleotides line up with TRBD1. The germline CDR1 and CDR2 sequences are SGHNT and YYREEE (reference sequence). There are 15 residues in the CDR3. Trimming at V came to 2 bases and at J to 5 bases, leaving 9 bases not matched to a gene. CDR3: CASSFPGQRSETQYF. CDR3 coding DNA: TGTGCCAGCAGCTTTCCGGGACAGAGGTCCGAGACCCAGTACTTC.

The chain has TRBV6-5 and TRBJ1-2, with D unresolved. The CDR3 extends over 15 amino acids. Trimming left V 6 bases short and J 7 bases short, with 21 bases between. Germline V lookup: CDR1 MNHEY, CDR2 SVGAGI. The CDR3 sequence is CASSPAIGRGSGYTF. CDR3 sequence (DNA): TGTGCCAGCAGCCCCGCCATCGGAAGAGGGTCTGGCTACACCTTC.

As concerns this clone: The germline gene is not matched at one end of the junction; a read error may be the cause. CDR3 sequence: CANSAWGGHRNTEAFF. The CDR3 bases are TGTGCCAACAGCGCCTGGGGGGGACACAGGAACACTGAAGCTTTCTTT. This rearrangement joins TRBV9 to TRBJ1-1, with a possible D match to TRBD1 (6 bases). CDR3 length equals 16 residues. Per the germline V gene, CDR1 is SGDLS and CDR2 is YYNGEE.

The chain couples TRBV28 to TRBJ1-5; 8 bases fit TRBD1. V lost 4 bases and J lost 4; bases outside the gene matches: 3. CDR1 is MDHEN, CDR2 SYDVKM, per germline. The CDR3 contains 14 residues. For the CDR3, the DNA is TGTGCCAGCAGTTGGACAGGGCAAAATCAGCCCCAGCATTTT. The encoded protein is CASSWTGQNQPQHF. Drawing the rest from reference TRBV28 and TRBJ1-5, the complete variable domain is DVKVTQSSRYLVKRTGEKVFLECVQDMDHENMFWYRQDPGLGLRLIYFSYDVKMKEKGDIPEGYSVSREKKERFSLILESASTNQTSMYLCASSWTGQNQPQHFGDGTRLSIL.

This clone came up a few times. CDR3 sequence reads: CASSAHYREVPLCSPEAFF. In DNA form, the CDR3 reads TGTGCCAGTAGTGCACACTACAGGGAAGTCCCTCTATGCTCCCCTGAAGCTTTCTTT. The rearrangement links TRBV19 to TRBJ1-1; tentative D call: TRBD1 (6 bases). The V end was cut by 5 bases, the J end by 6 bases, with 31 bases between. The CDR3 covers 19 residues. CDR1 LNHDA and CDR2 SQIVND come from the germline V gene (reference sequence).

The V call is TRBV15, the J call TRBJ1-2; D call uncertain. From germline, CDR1 is LNHNV and CDR2 YYDKDF (reference sequence). The CDR3 sequence is 16 residues long. Deletions cut 0 bases from V and 4 bases from J, with 15 bases between. The CDR3, as DNA: TGTGCCACCAGCAGAGATGAGGGAGTCCTCCTCTATGGCTACACCTTC. It is translated as CATSRDEGVLLYGYTF.